The 9 T cell receptor beta chains below were found in one sample sequenced in a study of CD8+ T cells in alopecia areata. As the sequencing template, cDNA was produced by extracting RNA and reverse transcribing it. TCRdb's copy holds only in-frame clones and misses some; the assay was immunoSEQ multiplex PCR. Seen here are 100,000 to 150,000 clones, 45% to 50% observed once, and the top ten hold under 12%. The sample taken for sequencing was NKG2D-low CD8+ T cells sorted from blood. Every receptor here comes from a human donor with alopecia areata.

J is TRBJ2-2 and V is TRBV15; a weak D match, TRBD2 (6 bases). CDR3 length: 14 residues. V lost 0 bases and J 5 bases, leaving 7 bases between the germline ends. Looked up from germline, CDR1 is LNHNV and CDR2 is YYDKDF (reference sequence). The CDR3 nucleotides are TGTGCCACCAGCAGAGATCGGGAGACCGGGGAGCTGTTTTTT. Translated, it gives CATSRDRETGELFF.

The gene calls are TRBV2 and TRBJ2-3; D gene ambiguous. Trimming removed 0 bases at V and 2 bases at J, with 9 bases between. Germline CDR1 is SNHLY and CDR2 is FYNNEI. This CDR3 comprises 15 residues. CDR3 nucleotides: TGTGCCAGCAGTGAAGCTAGCTTCTCCACAGATACGCAGTATTTT. It encodes CASSEASFSTDTQYF. The full variable domain, with the rest looked up from reference TRBV2 and TRBJ2-3, is EPEVTQTPSHQVTQMGQEVILRCVPISNHLYFYWYRQILGQKVEFLVSFYNNEISEKSEIFDDQFSVERPDGSNFTLKIRSTKLEDSAMYFCASSEASFSTDTQYFGPGTRLTVL.

This clone came up a few times. The chain recombines TRBV29-1 with TRBJ2-7; D is perhaps TRBD1 (5 bases). CDR3 length equals 12 residues. Trimming shortened V by 5 bases and J by 2 bases, and 10 bases separated the two germline ends. Germline-derived CDR1 and CDR2 are SQVTM and ANQGSEA. CDR3 in DNA: TGCAGCGTTCCAAAGACAGCCTACGAGCAGTACTTC. This translates into CSVPKTAYEQYF.

This chain connects TRBV7-2 to TRBJ2-3; D possibly corresponds to TRBD2 (6 bases). This CDR3 has 13 residues. V was shortened by 9 bases and J by 1 base, with 11 bases between the two germline ends. From germline, CDR1 is SGHTA and CDR2 FQGNSA. The CDR3 is CASLASGTDTQYF. The CDR3 DNA sequence: TGTGCCAGTCTAGCGTCAGGCACAGATACGCAGTATTTT.

This clone appeared a few times. CDR3 loop: CSAATGSYEQYF. The CDR3 DNA is TGCAGCGCTGCAACAGGTTCCTACGAGCAGTACTTC. The chain has TRBV29-1 and TRBJ2-7; TRBD1 might be the D (5 bases). Germline V lookup: CDR1 SQVTM, CDR2 ANQGSEA. The CDR3 length is 12 residues. Between the trimmed V and J ends, which lost 7 bases and 1 base, there was a span of 11 bases.

This chain links TRBV6-5 with TRBJ2-1, with 7 bases that match TRBD2. The length of the CDR3 is 12 residues. CDR1 and CDR2 (germline): MNHEY, SVGAGI. V was clipped by 2 bases and J by 8 bases; unmatched bases: 0. CDR3 loop: CASSYSGDEQFF. CDR3 bases: TGTGCCAGCAGTTACAGCGGGGATGAGCAGTTCTTC.

The chain couples TRBV15 to TRBJ2-3; 7 bases fit TRBD1. The trim removed 6 bases at V and 5 bases at J, leaving 11 bases unmatched. The CDR3 is 15 residues long. Germline assignment: CDR1 LNHNV and CDR2 YYDKDF (reference sequence). Here the CDR3 DNA reads TGTGCCACCAGGGGAACGACAGGGTATCAAGATACGCAGTATTTT. Translated, it gives CATRGTTGYQDTQYF.

This sequence joins TRBV11-2 and TRBJ1-6; D might be TRBD1 (6 bases). CDR1 is SGHAT and CDR2 is FQNNGV in the germline V gene. The CDR3 loop spans 17 amino acids. The germline V and J ends were trimmed by 2 bases and 5 bases, with 16 bases remaining between them. This CDR3 reads CASSLTPGAGNNSPLHF. The CDR3 DNA is TGTGCCAGCAGCTTAACTCCGGGGGCAGGGAATAATTCACCCCTCCACTTT.

This clone was seen only a few times. The chain combines TRBV4-2 with TRBJ2-3; D possibly corresponds to TRBD2 (7 bases). Trimming removed 2 bases at V and 2 bases at J, with 14 bases between. Germline CDR1 is LGHNA and CDR2 is YNFKEQ. This CDR3 contains 16 residues. This CDR3 reads CASSQKAGAHTDTQYF. The CDR3 DNA reads TGTGCCAGCAGCCAAAAGGCGGGGGCCCACACAGATACGCAGTATTTT.